Included here is one T cell receptor (beta chain) sequence, with context. Time point described: pre-treatment sample, taken before nivolumab and TIL therapy. The tumor samples were excised metastases, mostly pleural nodules or supraclavicular lymph nodes. The libraries were made with immunoSEQ v3. Only in-frame clones appear in the TCRdb table, and some are missing; sequencing was by immunoSEQ multiplex PCR. The sample holds about 50,000 clones, approximately 70% seen once. The data derive from a study of TIL therapy for anti-PD-1-resistant metastatic lung cancer. The germline gives CDR1 MDHEN, CDR2 SYDVKM. V trimming: 5 bases; J trimming: 3 bases; junction bases outside the gene matches: 7. This CDR3 has 15 amino acids.

The V call is TRBV28, the J call TRBJ2-3; 8 positions agree with TRBD1. The TCR originated in a person between 25 and 79 years old with non-small cell lung cancer. The sequencing here drew on tumor tissue, taken at baseline. The DNA of the CDR3 is TGTGCCAGCAGTCTAGACCGGACAGGGACAGATACGCAGTATTTT. As protein: CASSLDRTGTDTQYF.